These 5 T cell receptor beta chains were all obtained from the same sample, sequenced in a study of vaccination and CD4 T cells after COVID-19. Indicated treatment: roughly nine-day PBMC culture with coronavirus spike peptide pools or control peptides (ViraFEST assay). These TCRs' antigens remain unknown. With the Oncomine TCR Beta short-read assay, DNA from cultured CD4+ T cells was sequenced. In TCRdb, the PCR reads were re-called with MiXCR into one record per CDR3 protein. The sample contains about 13,000 distinct CDR3 sequences, around 48% of which appear only once. Sequenced material: CD4+ T cells from blood, cultured in vitro. The source is a human donor who had recovered from COVID-19.

This clonotype turned up a few times. The chain carries TRBV20-1 and TRBJ2-7, with 9 bases matching TRBD1. Germline CDR1 reads DFQATT; CDR2 reads SNEGSKA (reference sequence). The trim removed 6 bases at V and 4 bases at J, leaving 7 bases unmatched. The CDR3 has 13 residues. The CDR3 is CSATTGGGYEQYF. The DNA of the CDR3 is TGCAGTGCGACGACAGGGGGGGGATACGAGCAGTACTTC.

The chain employs TRBV20-1 and TRBJ2-3; a weak D match, TRBD2 (6 bases). Germline loops: CDR1 DFQATT, CDR2 SNEGSKA (reference sequence). With 5 bases removed from V and 0 bases from J, the gap between germline ends came to 18 bases. This CDR3 comprises 16 residues. The CDR3 loop reads CSASRPGTGSTDTQYF. As DNA, the CDR3 is TGCAGTGCTTCACGGCCCGGGACTGGAAGCACAGATACGCAGTATTTT.

There are a few counts of this clonotype. V usage is TRBV6-5 and J usage is TRBJ1-2; 9 bases fit TRBD1. The CDR3 consists of 15 residues. The germline gives CDR1 MNHEY, CDR2 SVGAGI. J gave up 4 bases and V 0 bases, and 3 bases lay outside the gene matches. Here the CDR3 reads CASSYSDRGTYGYTF. The CDR3 bases are TGTGCCAGCAGTTACTCGGACAGGGGAACCTATGGCTACACCTTC.

The gene calls are TRBV6-1 and TRBJ2-3, with D perhaps TRBD1 (5 bases). The CDR3 covers 12 residues. V gave up 4 bases and J gave up 3 bases, with 5 bases separating them. CDR1 is MNHNS and CDR2 is SASEGT in the germline V gene. CDR3 residues: CASSGQTDTQYF. The CDR3 region has the DNA TGTGCCAGCAGTGGACAGACAGATACGCAGTATTTT.

J is TRBJ2-7 and V is TRBV27; 9 bases map to TRBD1. This CDR3 has 15 residues. Per the germline V gene, CDR1 is MNHEY and CDR2 is SMNVEV (reference sequence). Germline trimming cut 6 bases from V and 0 bases from J; bases unmatched to any gene: 6. The CDR3 DNA is TGTGCCAGCAGCCCAACAGGGGGCGTCTCCTACGAGCAGTACTTC. This encodes CASSPTGGVSYEQYF.